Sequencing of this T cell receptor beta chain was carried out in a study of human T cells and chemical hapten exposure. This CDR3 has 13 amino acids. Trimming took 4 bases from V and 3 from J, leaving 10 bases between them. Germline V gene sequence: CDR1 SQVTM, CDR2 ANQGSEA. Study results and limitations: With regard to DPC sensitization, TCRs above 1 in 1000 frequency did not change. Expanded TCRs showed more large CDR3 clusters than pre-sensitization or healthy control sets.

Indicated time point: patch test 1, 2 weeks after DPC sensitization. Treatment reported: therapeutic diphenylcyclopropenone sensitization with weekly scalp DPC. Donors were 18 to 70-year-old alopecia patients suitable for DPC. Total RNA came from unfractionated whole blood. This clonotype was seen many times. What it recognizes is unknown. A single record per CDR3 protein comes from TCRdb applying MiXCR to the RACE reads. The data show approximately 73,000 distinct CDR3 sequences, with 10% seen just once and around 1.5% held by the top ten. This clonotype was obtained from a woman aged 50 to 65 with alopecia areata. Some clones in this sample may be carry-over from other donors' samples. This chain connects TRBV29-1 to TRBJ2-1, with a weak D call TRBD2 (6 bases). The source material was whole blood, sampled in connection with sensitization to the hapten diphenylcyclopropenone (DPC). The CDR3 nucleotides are TGCAGCGTTGCGGGAGCGGGCTACAATGAGCAGTTCTTC. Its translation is CSVAGAGYNEQFF.